Each of the 2 T cell receptor beta chains below was sequenced from the same sample in a study of T-cell memory formation after mild COVID-19. TCRdb called the 5' RACE reads again in MiXCR, with one record for every CDR3 protein. The data contain about 400,000 distinct CDR3 sequences, 20% to 30% of them seen just once; the ten biggest clones take up 8.8%. The sample was PBMCs or a T cell subset sorted from them (not recorded which). The receptor set was obtained from an adult woman who had mild COVID-19 (a few samples of this study predate the infection). Cell type and time point are not known.

The chain couples TRBV20-1 to TRBJ2-7; 7 bases fit TRBD1. The trim removed 0 bases at V and 1 base at J, leaving 6 bases unmatched. The CDR3 runs to 15 residues. Germline loops: CDR1 DFQATT, CDR2 SNEGSKA (reference sequence). The CDR3 reads CSAREGQEPSYEQYF. The CDR3, as DNA: TGCAGTGCTAGAGAAGGACAGGAACCTTCCTACGAGCAGTACTTC.

This clonotype was recorded many times. V usage is TRBV3-1 and J usage is TRBJ2-7; 8 bases are a match to TRBD1. The V gene end was trimmed by 0 bases and the J gene end by 3 bases; junction bases not matched to a gene: 7. CDR1 and CDR2 from the germline V gene are LGHDT and YNNKEL (reference sequence). This CDR3 is 16 amino acids long. CDR3 loop: CASSQESRTGHYEQYF. CDR3 sequence (DNA): TGTGCCAGCAGCCAAGAGTCTCGGACAGGGCACTACGAGCAGTACTTC.